Listed below are T cell receptor beta chains from one sample, sequenced in a study of blood T cell repertoires in COVID-19. The table came from immunoSEQ multiplex PCR; TCRdb's copy has only in-frame clones and leaves some out. Of over 80,000 clones in the sample, roughly 90% were seen once. Source material: peripheral blood. The receptors originated from a woman older than 75 with acute or convalescent COVID-19. Both conserved end residues are part of each CDR3. A D gene is named only where the DNA matches it firmly. Not all rows give a size; the values are once, few, many and, for expanded clones, a class.

-,TRBJ2-3,once,TRBV3-1/TRBV3-2,TGTGCCAGCAGCCAAGAGTGGACCGGGAGTGGAGATACGCAGTATTTT,CASSQEWTGSGDTQYF
TRBD1,TRBJ1-1,once,TRBV4-1,TGCGCCAGCAGCCAAGCTTTCAGGGGGAGGACTGAAGCTTTCTTT,CASSQAFRGRTEAFF
-,TRBJ1-2,-,TRBV10-3,TGTGCCACAGACTCCGGGACAAGAGGGGGCTACACCTTC,CATDSGTRGGYTF
-,TRBJ2-2,-,TRBV18,TGTGCCAGCCGGGGGAGCGGCAGTGTCGGGGAGCTGTTTTTT,CASRGSGSVGELFF
TRBD1,TRBJ2-2,-,TRBV19,TGTGCCAGTAGTATAGGTGACAGGGACACCGGGGAGCTGTTTTTT,CASSIGDRDTGELFF
TRBD2,TRBJ2-7,-,TRBV7-9,TGTGCCAGCAGCCAGAGACTAGCGGGGGGCCGAACCTACGAGCAGTACTTC,CASSQRLAGGRTYEQYF
TRBD1,TRBJ1-5,-,TRBV28,TGTGCCACCAGCGGGCCAGGGGGCGGTCTGAGCAATCAGCCCCAGCATTTT,CATSGPGGGLSNQPQHF
TRBD2,TRBJ2-1,-,TRBV4-3,TGCGCCAGCAGCCAAGATTGGGGGTCCGGGACTAGCGGGGGGAACAGGTACAATGAGCAGTTCTTC,CASSQDWGSGTSGGNRYNEQFF
TRBD2,TRBJ2-1,-,TRBV27,TGTGCCAGCAGTCAAAGGGAGGGTGATGAGCAGTTCTTC,CASSQREGDEQFF
-,TRBJ2-1,-,TRBV7-6,TGTGCCAGCAGCTTATTGAGCGTGAGCTCCTACAATGAGCAGTTCTTC,CASSLLSVSSYNEQFF
TRBD2,TRBJ2-1,-,TRBV6-2/TRBV6-3,TGTGCCAGCAGTTTCCTCCCTAGCGGGGGTAAGGATGAGCAGTTCTTC,CASSFLPSGGKDEQFF
-,TRBJ1-1,-,TRBV5-4,TGTGCCAGCAGCCCGACGGGGGGCGGAGTCACTGAAGCTTTCTTT,CASSPTGGGVTEAFF
-,TRBJ2-6,-,TRBV7-2,TGTGCCAGCAGTTGGGGCCTCTCTGGGGCCAACGTCCTGACTTTC,CASSWGLSGANVLTF